This T cell receptor (beta chain) was recorded in a study of breast tumors, draining lymph nodes, adjacent tissues. General study results and limits: Most tumor T cells seemingly derive from lymph node, then expand in tumor. Tumor and nontumor repertoires were significantly more similar in luminal-like than in basal-like breast cancer.

On this clonotype itself: No antigen is known for it.

The germline gives CDR1 SGHVS, CDR2 FNYEAQ. The CDR3 spans 15 residues. V lost 4 bases and J lost 0, with 10 bases in between. TCRdb used MiXCR to reprocess the multiplex PCR reads, holding one entry per CDR3 protein. This repertoire shows around 150,000 distinct CDR3 sequences, about 22% found once; its top ten account for around 2.7%. Axillary draining lymph nodes of breast cancer patients supplied the node samples. The rearrangement links TRBV7-6 to TRBJ1-3; D ambiguous. The sequencing sample was made of axillary lymph node tissue. The TCR originated in a female donor with breast cancer. Some clones in this sample may be carry-over from other donors' samples. The CDR3 here is CASSYAAHSGNTIYF. As DNA, the CDR3 is TGTGCCAGCAGCTATGCAGCTCACTCTGGAAACACCATATATTTT. Complete variable domain (other parts from reference TRBV7-6 and TRBJ1-3): GAGVSQSPRYKVTKRGQDVALRCDPISGHVSLYWYRQALGQGPEFLTYFNYEAQQDKSGLPNDRFSAERPEGSISTLTIQRTEQRDSAMYRCASSYAAHSGNTIYFGEGSWLTVV.